Each of the 13 T cell receptor beta chains below was sequenced from the same sample in a study of blood T cell repertoires in COVID-19. Measured with immunoSEQ multiplex PCR; TCRdb has only the in-frame clones, and not every one. This table holds 250,000 to 300,000 clones, around 90% found once. The sequenced sample consisted of PBMCs or T cells enriched from blood (not recorded which). The source is a woman younger than 45 who had recovered from COVID-19.

The chain's CDR3 is CASSLGTGVNEQFF. The CDR3 bases are TGTGCCAGCAGCTTAGGGACAGGGGTCAATGAGCAGTTCTTC. The rearrangement links TRBV13 to TRBJ2-1; the match to TRBD1 covers 8 bases. From germline, CDR1 is PRHDT and CDR2 FYEKMQ (reference sequence). This CDR3 is 14 amino acids long. With V trimmed by 0 bases and J by 6 bases, 1 base remained unmatched.

The V and J genes are TRBV28 and TRBJ1-1; 8 bases fit TRBD1. J lost 7 bases, V lost 1 base, and 5 bases had no gene match. This CDR3 region has 14 residues. Germline V gene lookup returns CDR1 MDHEN and CDR2 SYDVKM. The CDR3, as DNA: TGTGCCAGCAGTTTATTTTCACAGGGGGATGAAGCTTTCTTT. It is translated as CASSLFSQGDEAFF.

The chain recombines TRBV15 with TRBJ2-5; the D gene is possibly TRBD2 (5 bases). The CDR3 loop spans 21 amino acids. Germline V CDR1 and CDR2: LNHNV, YYDKDF (reference sequence). Between the trimmed V and J ends, which lost 3 bases and 2 bases, there was a span of 31 bases. Written as DNA, the CDR3 is TGTGCCACCAGCAGTCCGACTTCGGGATTTCCTTTACTAACGGGGCAAGAGACCCAGTACTTC. This codes for CATSSPTSGFPLLTGQETQYF. Supplemented by reference TRBV15 and TRBJ2-5, the full variable domain reads DAMVIQNPRYQVTQFGKPVTLSCSQTLNHNVMYWYQQKSSQAPKLLFHYYDKDFNNEADTPDNFQSRRPNTSFCFLDIRSPGLGDTAMYLCATSSPTSGFPLLTGQETQYFGPGTRLLVL.

This chain connects TRBV18 to TRBJ2-7; perhaps TRBD1 as D (6 bases). V lost 2 bases and J lost 0, with 8 bases in between. CDR3 size: 14 residues. Germline CDR1 and CDR2: KGHSH and LQKENI. CDR3 loop: CASSPGQNSYEQYF. CDR3 DNA: TGTGCCAGCTCACCAGGACAGAACTCCTACGAGCAGTACTTC.

This chain joins TRBV6-5 and TRBJ2-3; D may be TRBD1 (6 bases). CDR3 length equals 13 residues. V dropped 7 bases and J dropped 3 bases, with 11 bases sitting between them. CDR1 is MNHEY, CDR2 SVGAGI, per germline. CDR3 nucleotides: TGTGCCAGCAATACACAGGGAACAGATACGCAGTATTTT. Translated: CASNTQGTDTQYF.

V is TRBV29-1 and J is TRBJ2-3; possible D gene TRBD2, 6 bases. The V gene lost 5 bases and the J gene lost 0 bases, with 9 bases spanning the gap. Germline V gene sequence: CDR1 SQVTM, CDR2 ANQGSEA. CDR3 length equals 13 residues. The chain's CDR3 is CSVISGSTDTQYF. As DNA, the CDR3 is TGCAGCGTTATAAGCGGGAGCACAGATACGCAGTATTTT.

The chain couples TRBV5-1 to TRBJ1-6, with 8 bases lining up with TRBD1. The length of the CDR3 is 14 residues. V lost 5 bases, J lost 9 bases, and 7 bases stayed unmatched. Germline V gene lookup returns CDR1 SGHRS and CDR2 YFSETQ. As DNA, the CDR3 is TGCGCCAGCAGTCCGGGGACAGGTACTTCACCCCTCCACTTT. Its translation is CASSPGTGTSPLHF.

V gene TRBV4-2 combines with J gene TRBJ1-6, with D maybe TRBD1 (6 bases). The germline CDR1 and CDR2 sequences are LGHNA and YNFKEQ. Trimming removed 4 bases at V and 10 bases at J, with 20 bases between. This CDR3 has 16 amino acids. The DNA for the CDR3 is TGTGCCAGCAGCCTCCGACGGGGTCCGACAGGCTCACCCCTCCACTTT. This encodes CASSLRRGPTGSPLHF.

This clone was seen only a few times. V and J are TRBV7-2 and TRBJ2-5; D call uncertain. Germline CDR1 is SGHTA and CDR2 is FQGNSA. The CDR3 extends over 13 amino acids. The germline V and J ends were trimmed by 2 bases and 3 bases, with 7 bases remaining between them. The DNA for the CDR3 is TGTGCCAGCAGCTTAAATCCCGAAGAGACCCAGTACTTC. This translates into CASSLNPEETQYF.

The chain joins TRBV29-1 to TRBJ2-2, with 12 bases fitting TRBD2. V gave up 7 bases and J gave up 5 bases; unmatched junction bases: 11. Looked up from germline, CDR1 is SQVTM and CDR2 is ANQGSEA. The CDR3 sequence is 16 residues long. The CDR3 DNA sequence: TGCAGCGCTTTCCAGGGCACTAGCGGGAGGACCGGGGAGCTGTTTTTT. This gives the protein CSAFQGTSGRTGELFF.

The chain is built from TRBV9 and TRBJ2-7; D perhaps matches TRBD2 (6 bases). CDR3 length: 15 amino acids. The germline V gene encodes CDR1 SGDLS and CDR2 YYNGEE. Trimming left V 4 bases short and J 4 bases short, with 18 bases between. This CDR3 is CASSPTGGLYYEQYF. CDR3 DNA sequence: TGTGCCAGCAGCCCAACAGGAGGGTTGTATTACGAGCAGTACTTC.

The chain is built from TRBV21-1 and TRBJ1-1; TRBD1, the table's D call, lacks a check against the DNA. TRBV21-1 is listed as a pseudogene. The CDR3 contains 16 residues. CDR3 loop: CASGYRGPHMNTEAFF. DNA of the CDR3: TGTGCCAGCGGATACAGGGGGCCCCACATGAACACTGAAGCTTTCTTT.

For the CDR3, the DNA is TGTGCCAGCAGCGTAGCTTTGGGACAGGGGTCTCCTCCTCGCTATGGCTACACCTTC. Encoded protein: CASSVALGQGSPPRYGYTF. This chain uses TRBV9 with TRBJ1-2, with 10 bases that match TRBD1. Germline V gene data show CDR1 as SGDLS and CDR2 as YYNGEE. This CDR3 comprises 19 residues. V dropped 0 bases and J dropped 4; count of bases not matched to a gene: 15.